These T cell receptor beta chains were read from a single sample in a study of T cell responses to AZD1222 COVID-19 vaccine. Profiling relied on immunoSEQ multiplex PCR, and the TCRdb table lists in-frame clones only, not all of them. The table shows some 150,000 clones, with 85% to 90% occurring only once. Source: peripheral blood, taken on day 0 of AZD1222 vaccination. The source of these receptors is an adult in good health. The CDR3 runs from the conserved cysteine through the conserved F or W. The order of the fields is V gene, J gene, D gene, CDR3 protein. D genes are given only for firm matches.

>TRBV28|TRBJ1-1|TRBD1
CASSPRTGNTEAFF
>TRBV7-9|TRBJ1-1|TRBD1
CASSKITGGVTEAFF
>TRBV5-1|TRBJ1-2|-
CASSPAGGWVYTF
>TRBV7-9|TRBJ1-2|-
CASSLALGRFNGYTF
>TRBV6-2/TRBV6-3|TRBJ1-1|-
CASSYEWRGNTEAFF
>TRBV6-1|TRBJ1-5|TRBD1
CASSEVGTGVQQPQHF
>TRBV10-2|TRBJ1-2|-
CASGYREDGYTF
>TRBV28|TRBJ2-7|TRBD2
CASSLYTSGSYEQYF
>TRBV4-3|TRBJ2-3|-
CASSYTLSTDTQYF
>TRBV4-3|TRBJ1-1|-
CASSQVFKGDTEAFF
>TRBV2|TRBJ1-3|-
CASSVRTASGNTIYF
>TRBV30|TRBJ2-7|TRBD1
CAWRPPGQGVYEQYF
>TRBV6-5|TRBJ2-7|TRBD2
CASTESQAGANEQYF
>TRBV6-1|TRBJ1-1|-
CASSRTGLAFF
>TRBV28|TRBJ2-1|-
CATQGRSYNEQFF
>TRBV3-1/TRBV3-2|TRBJ2-5|-
CASSQEGHSQYF